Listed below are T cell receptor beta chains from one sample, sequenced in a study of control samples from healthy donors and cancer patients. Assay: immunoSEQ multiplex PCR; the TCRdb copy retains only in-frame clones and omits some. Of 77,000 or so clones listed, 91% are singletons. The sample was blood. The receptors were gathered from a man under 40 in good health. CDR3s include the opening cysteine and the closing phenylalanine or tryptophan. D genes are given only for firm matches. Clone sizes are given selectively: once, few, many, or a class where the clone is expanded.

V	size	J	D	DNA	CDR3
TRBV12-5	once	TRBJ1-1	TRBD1	TGTGCTAGTGGTTTGGACAGGGGCACTGAAGCTTTCTTT	CASGLDRGTEAFF
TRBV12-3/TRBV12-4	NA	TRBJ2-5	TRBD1	TGTGCCAGCACAAGGGGGCAGGGGGAGACCCAGTACTTC	CASTRGQGETQYF
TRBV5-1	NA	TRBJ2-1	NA	TGCGCCAGCTGGAGCTCGAGGCCCTCTGATGAGCAGTTCTTC	CASWSSRPSDEQFF
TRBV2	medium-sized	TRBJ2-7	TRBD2	TGTGCCAGCGATGAACTTGGCGGGAGGTTCTACGAGCAGTACTTC	CASDELGGRFYEQYF
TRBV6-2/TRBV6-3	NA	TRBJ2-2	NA	TGTGCCAGCAGCTCGGGGACACTGAACACCGGGGAGCTGTTTTTT	CASSSGTLNTGELFF
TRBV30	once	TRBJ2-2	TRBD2	TGTGCCTGGAGTGTAGGACTAGTCACCGGGGAGCTGTTTTTT	CAWSVGLVTGELFF
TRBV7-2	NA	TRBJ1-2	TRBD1	TGTGCCAGCAGCTTAGGCGGGACAGGGAGAGGTTATGGCTACACCTTC	CASSLGGTGRGYGYTF
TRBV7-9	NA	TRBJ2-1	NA	TGTGCCAGCAGCCGATTGTCAGGCGGGTTCTACAATGAGCAGTTCTTC	CASSRLSGGFYNEQFF
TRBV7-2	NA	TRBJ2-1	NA	TGTGCCAGCAGCCCGTCGCCCAGCTCCTACAATGAGCAGTTCTTC	CASSPSPSSYNEQFF
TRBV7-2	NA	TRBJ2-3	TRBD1	TGTGCCAGCAGCTTAGGACAGGGGGCAGGGGATACGCAGTATTTT	CASSLGQGAGDTQYF
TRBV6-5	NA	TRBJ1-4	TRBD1	TGTGCCAGCAGTTCCGGGACAGGGGTGGAAAAACTGTTTTTT	CASSSGTGVEKLFF
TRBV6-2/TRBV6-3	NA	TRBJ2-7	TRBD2	TGTGCCAGCAGTCCCGGACTAGCGGGGTCTCTCGAGCAGTACTTC	CASSPGLAGSLEQYF
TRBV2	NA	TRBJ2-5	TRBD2	TGTGCCAGCAGTGAAGGGCGGCTAGCGGGAGTCGGGGAGACCCAGTACTTC	CASSEGRLAGVGETQYF
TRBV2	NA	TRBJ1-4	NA	TGTGCCAGCAGTGTAAGAAGGGGCGGTGAAAAACTGTTTTTT	CASSVRRGGEKLFF
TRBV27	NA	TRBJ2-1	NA	TGTGCCAGCACCACTGTCCCATTTGCTGAGCAGTTCTTC	CASTTVPFAEQFF
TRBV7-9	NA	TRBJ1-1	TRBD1	TGTGCCAGCAGCTCTGGACAGGGGGCGAACACTGAAGCTTTCTTT	CASSSGQGANTEAFF
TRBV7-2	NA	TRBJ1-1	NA	TGTGCCAGCAGCTTAGGGGGGGAAATAGGAGCTTTCTTT	CASSLGGEIGAFF
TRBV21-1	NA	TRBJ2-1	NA	TGTGCCAGCAGCTCAACTTTCCGGGACAGGACGGCTGGGAGGTTCTTC	CASSSTFRDRTAGRFF
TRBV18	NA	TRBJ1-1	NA	TGTGCCAGCTCGAACCGGGACACTGAAGCTTTCTTT	CASSNRDTEAFF
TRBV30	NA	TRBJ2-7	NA	TGTGCCCAGGCAGGGTACTACGAGCAGTACTTC	CAQAGYYEQYF
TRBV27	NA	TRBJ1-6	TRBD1	TGTGCCAGCAGTTACCACCCCATGGGACAGCACTATAATTCACCCCTCCACTTT	CASSYHPMGQHYNSPLHF
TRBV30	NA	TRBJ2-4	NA	TGTGCCTGGAGTGTATCTCCCGAAACCAGGGCCATTCAGTACTTC	CAWSVSPETRAIQYF
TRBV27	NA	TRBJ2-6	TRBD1	TGTGCCAGCAGTTTACTGACAGGGGGCGCTGGGGCCAACGTCCTGACTTTC	CASSLLTGGAGANVLTF
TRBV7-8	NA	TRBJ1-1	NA	TGTGCCAGCAGCCTGACTGCTTCCCCTTCGAACACTGAAGCTTTCTTT	CASSLTASPSNTEAFF
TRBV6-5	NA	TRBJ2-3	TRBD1	TGTGCCAGCAGGAACCCCAACAGGGGGACAGATACGCAGTATTTT	CASRNPNRGTDTQYF
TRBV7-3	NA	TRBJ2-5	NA	TGTGCCAGCAGCCCGAGGGGGAAGTGGGAGACCCAGTACTTC	CASSPRGKWETQYF
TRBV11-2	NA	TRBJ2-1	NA	TGTGCCAGCAGCCCTCTAGGGGGAGACTACAATGAGCAGTTCTTC	CASSPLGGDYNEQFF
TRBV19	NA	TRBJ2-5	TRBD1	TGTGCCAGTAGAAAAGGGACAGCCTCCGAGACCCAGTACTTC	CASRKGTASETQYF
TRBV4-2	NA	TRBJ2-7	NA	TGTGCCAGCAGCCAAGATACGCCCTCGAGCTCCTACGAGCAGTACTTC	CASSQDTPSSSYEQYF
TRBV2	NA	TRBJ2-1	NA	TGTGCCAGCGGTAACAGGGAGGCCTACAATGAGCAGTTCTTC	CASGNREAYNEQFF
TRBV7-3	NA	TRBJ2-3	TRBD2	TGTGCCAGCAGCCCGCTAGCGGGAGCTGATACGCAGTATTTT	CASSPLAGADTQYF
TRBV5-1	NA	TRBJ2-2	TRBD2	TGCGCCAGCAGCAAGACTAGCGGGAGAACCGGGGAGCTGTTTTTT	CASSKTSGRTGELFF
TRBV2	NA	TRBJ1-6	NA	TGTGCCGGGTCAGGGGCGAGCTCCTATAATTCACCCCTCCACTTT	CAGSGASSYNSPLHF
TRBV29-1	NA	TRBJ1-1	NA	TGCAGCGTTGATGGGTCGAACACTGAAGCTTTCTTT	CSVDGSNTEAFF
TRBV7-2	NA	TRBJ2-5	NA	TGTGCCAGCAGCTTGTTTTCAGAGACCCAGTACTTC	CASSLFSETQYF
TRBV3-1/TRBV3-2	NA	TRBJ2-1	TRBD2	TGTGCCAGCAGCCTTGGACTAGTGGGGGGCAATGAGCAGTTCTTC	CASSLGLVGGNEQFF
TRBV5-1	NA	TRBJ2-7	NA	TGCGCCAGCAGCGAGGACACCTACGAGCAGTACTTC	CASSEDTYEQYF
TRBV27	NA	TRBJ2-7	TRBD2	TGTGCCAGCAGTTATACTAGCGGGAGGGCCCACGAGCAGTACTTC	CASSYTSGRAHEQYF
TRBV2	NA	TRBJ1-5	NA	TGTGCCAGCACTCAGGGCGAACAGCCCCAGCATTTT	CASTQGEQPQHF
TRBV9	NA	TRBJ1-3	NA	TGTGCCAGCAGCGAGGGGTACTCTGGAAACACCATATATTTT	CASSEGYSGNTIYF
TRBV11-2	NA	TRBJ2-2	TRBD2	TGTGCCAGCAGCTCTAGAAGCGGGGCGACGAACACCGGGGAGCTGTTTTTT	CASSSRSGATNTGELFF
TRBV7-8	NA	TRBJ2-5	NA	TGTGCCAGCAGCTTAGGGGCCTCGGCGAAACAAGAGACCCAGTACTTC	CASSLGASAKQETQYF
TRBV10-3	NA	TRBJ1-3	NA	TGTGCCATCAGTGCCCAATTGAGGGATGGAAACACCATATATTTT	CAISAQLRDGNTIYF
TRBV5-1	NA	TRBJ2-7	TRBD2	TGCGCCAGCAGCTTAGGGTCGGGGGGCTACGAGCAGTACTTC	CASSLGSGGYEQYF
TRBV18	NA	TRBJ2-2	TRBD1	TGTGCCAGCCTTGGGACAGGGACGAACACCGGGGAGCTGTTTTTT	CASLGTGTNTGELFF
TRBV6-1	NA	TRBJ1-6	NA	TGTGCCAGCAGTGAAGCCGGGGGGCGCAATAACTTCCACTTT	CASSEAGGRNNFHF
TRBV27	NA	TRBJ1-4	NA	TGTGCCAGCAGGTCGGAATCCTCATGGGGAGAACTGTTTTTT	CASRSESSWGELFF
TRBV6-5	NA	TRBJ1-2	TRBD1	TGTGCCAGCAGTTATCACGCCACAGGGGTCTATGGCTACACCTTC	CASSYHATGVYGYTF
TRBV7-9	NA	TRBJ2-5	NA	TGTGCCAGCAGCTTAACGGTAGGGGTGGAGACCCAGTACTTC	CASSLTVGVETQYF